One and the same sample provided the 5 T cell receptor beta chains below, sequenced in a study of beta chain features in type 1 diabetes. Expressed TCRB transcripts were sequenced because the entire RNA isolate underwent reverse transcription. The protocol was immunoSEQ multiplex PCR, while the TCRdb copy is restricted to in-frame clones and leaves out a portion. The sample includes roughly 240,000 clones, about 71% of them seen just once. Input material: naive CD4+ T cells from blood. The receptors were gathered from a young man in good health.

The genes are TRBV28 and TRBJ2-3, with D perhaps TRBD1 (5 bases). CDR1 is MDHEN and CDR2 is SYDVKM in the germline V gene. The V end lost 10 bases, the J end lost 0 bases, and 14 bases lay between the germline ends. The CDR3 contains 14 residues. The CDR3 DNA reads TGTGCCACTTTAGGGGCTGGAAGCACAGATACGCAGTATTTT. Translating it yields CATLGAGSTDTQYF.

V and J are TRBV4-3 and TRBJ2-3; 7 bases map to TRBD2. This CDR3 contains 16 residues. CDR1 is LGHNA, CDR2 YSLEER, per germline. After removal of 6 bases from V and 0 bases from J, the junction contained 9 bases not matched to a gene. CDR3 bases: TGCGCCAGCAGTTCCTACATTAGCGGGAGCACAGATACGCAGTATTTT. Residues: CASSSYISGSTDTQYF.

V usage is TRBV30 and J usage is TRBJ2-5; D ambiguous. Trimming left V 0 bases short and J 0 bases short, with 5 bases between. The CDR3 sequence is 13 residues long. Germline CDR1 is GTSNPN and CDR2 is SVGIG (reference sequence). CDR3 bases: TGTGCCTGGAGTGTACTGGACCAAGAGACCCAGTACTTC. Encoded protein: CAWSVLDQETQYF. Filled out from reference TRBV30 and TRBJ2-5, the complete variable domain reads SQTIHQWPATLVQPVGSPLSLECTVEGTSNPNLYWYRQAAGRGLQLLFYSVGIGQISSEVPQNLSASRPQDRQFILSSKKLLLSDSGFYLCAWSVLDQETQYFGPGTRLLVL.

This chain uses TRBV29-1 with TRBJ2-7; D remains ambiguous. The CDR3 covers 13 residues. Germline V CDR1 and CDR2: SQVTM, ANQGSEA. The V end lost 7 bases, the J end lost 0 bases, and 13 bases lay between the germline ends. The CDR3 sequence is CSATSQISYEQYF. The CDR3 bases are TGCAGCGCAACATCACAGATCTCCTACGAGCAGTACTTC.

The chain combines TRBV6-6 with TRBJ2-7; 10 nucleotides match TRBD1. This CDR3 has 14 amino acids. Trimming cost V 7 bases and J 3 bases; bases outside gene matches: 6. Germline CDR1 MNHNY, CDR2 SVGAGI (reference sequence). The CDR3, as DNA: TGTGCCAGCACCTCGGACAGGGGGAACTACGAGCAGTACTTC. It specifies CASTSDRGNYEQYF.